A single sample gave rise to the 6 T cell receptor beta chains below, sequenced in a study of T cell changes during pregnancy in multiple sclerosis. Data came from immunoSEQ multiplex PCR; TCRdb stores just in-frame clones and leaves some out. Of 84,000 or so clones in the sample, approximately 94% are singletons; the top ten hold 2% to 3%. Sequences were derived from peripheral blood, sampled in the third trimester of pregnancy. The receptor source for this set is a female donor with multiple sclerosis, enrolled in a pregnancy study.

The chain couples TRBV28 to TRBJ2-1; D may be TRBD1 (6 bases). The CDR3 is 14 residues long. The ends were cut back, 7 bases at V and 7 bases at J, with 17 bases in the middle. From germline, CDR1 is MDHEN and CDR2 SYDVKM. CDR3 region: CASTRDTVANEQFF. The CDR3 DNA reads TGTGCCAGCACCCGGGACACGGTTGCGAATGAGCAGTTCTTC.

The rearrangement links TRBV6-1 to TRBJ1-5, with D maybe TRBD1 (5 bases). This CDR3 comprises 15 residues. CDR1 and CDR2 from the germline V gene are MNHNS and SASEGT. Trimming shortened V by 11 bases and J by 1 base, and 18 bases separated the two germline ends. The CDR3 reads CAARPGGRSNQPQHF. In DNA form, the CDR3 reads TGTGCCGCTCGCCCGGGGGGGAGAAGCAATCAGCCCCAGCATTTT.

The chain carries TRBV27 and TRBJ2-7, with 7 bases aligning to TRBD2. The CDR3 runs 14 residues. The V gene end was trimmed by 5 bases and the J gene end by 2 bases; junction bases not matched to a gene: 6. Germline V lookup: CDR1 MNHEY, CDR2 SMNVEV (reference sequence). For the CDR3, the DNA is TGTGCCAGCAGTGCCTCCGGACTAGCCTACGAGCAGTACTTC. Translating gives CASSASGLAYEQYF.

The J gene is TRBJ2-4, the V gene TRBV9; 10 nucleotides agree with TRBD1. The V gene's germline CDR1 is SGDLS and CDR2 YYNGEE. Unmatched junction bases numbered 14, after V lost 3 bases and J lost 5 bases. The CDR3 loop spans 18 amino acids. The CDR3 DNA is TGTGCCAGCAGCGAGCCCTTTGGGGACAGGGGAGGAGAAAACATTCAGTACTTC. Protein sequence: CASSEPFGDRGGENIQYF.

CDR3 nucleotides: TGCGCCAGCAGCCAAGCTCGGGGGAACACTGAAGCTTTCTTT. This encodes CASSQARGNTEAFF. The chain couples TRBV4-1 to TRBJ1-1; D is unresolved. Trimming shortened V by 1 base and J by 1 base, and 7 bases separated the two germline ends. The germline CDR1 and CDR2 sequences are MGHRA and YSYEKL. There are 14 residues in the CDR3.

This rearrangement joins TRBV11-1 to TRBJ1-1; TRBD1 might be the D (5 bases). This CDR3 comprises 18 residues. The V gene's germline CDR1 is SGHAT and CDR2 FQDESV (reference sequence). V lost 7 bases, J lost 2 bases, and 26 bases lay in between. CDR3 residues: CASTAWGGRGFVNTEAFF. The CDR3 bases are TGTGCCAGCACCGCTTGGGGAGGCCGGGGGTTCGTAAACACTGAAGCTTTCTTT. Complete variable domain (other parts from reference TRBV11-1 and TRBJ1-1): EAEVAQSPRYKITEKSQAVAFWCDPISGHATLYWYRQILGQGPELLVQFQDESVVDDSQLPKDRFSAERLKGVDSTLKIQPAELGDSAMYLCASTAWGGRGFVNTEAFFGQGTRLTVV.